A single sample gave rise to the 17 T cell receptor beta chains below, sequenced in a study of Ad26.COV2.S vaccination and SARS-CoV-2 variants. TCRdb's copy holds only in-frame clones and misses some; the assay was immunoSEQ multiplex PCR. The sample records just over 350,000 clones, about 91% being singletons. The sequenced sample was peripheral blood, obtained after recovery from COVID-19. The source of these receptors is a human donor who had recovered from COVID-19.

The chain joins TRBV10-3 to TRBJ2-5; the D is unclear. Trimming removed 4 bases from V and 2 bases from J, with 14 bases in between. CDR3 length: 15 residues. CDR1 is ENHRY, CDR2 SYGVKD, per germline. CDR3 DNA sequence: TGTGCCATCAGTGTAGACGCGCGAATACAAGAGACCCAGTACTTC. Residues: CAISVDARIQETQYF.

This sequence joins TRBV6-5 and TRBJ1-2; D might be TRBD1 (5 bases). The CDR3 runs 11 residues. Trimming shortened V by 6 bases and J by 7 bases, and 9 bases separated the two germline ends. Germline CDR1 and CDR2: MNHEY and SVGAGI. Written as DNA, the CDR3 is TGTGCCAGCAGGGACATAGGTGGCTACACCTTC. Translated: CASRDIGGYTF.

The chain links TRBV5-4 to TRBJ2-7, with D perhaps matching TRBD2 (5 bases). This CDR3 is 14 amino acids long. With 4 bases removed from V and 2 bases from J, the gap between germline ends came to 13 bases. Germline CDR1 SGHNT, CDR2 YYREEE (reference sequence). The CDR3 sequence: CASSAGILTYEQYF. The DNA of the CDR3 is TGTGCCAGCAGCGCGGGTATTCTGACCTACGAGCAGTACTTC.

J is TRBJ2-1 and V is TRBV2; either TRBD1 or TRBD2 may supply D (6 bases each). V lost 4 bases, J lost 0 bases, and 13 bases lay in between. Germline V gives CDR1 SNHLY, CDR2 FYNNEI. The CDR3 sequence is 16 residues long. The DNA of the CDR3 is TGTGCCAGCAGTGTTGTGGGGGGCCTCTCCTACAATGAGCAGTTCTTC. Protein sequence: CASSVVGGLSYNEQFF.

This chain joins TRBV4-1 and TRBJ2-3, with a possible D match to TRBD2 (7 bases). The CDR3 has 14 residues. The V end lost 2 bases, the J end lost 4 bases, and 10 bases lay between the germline ends. Germline V CDR1 and CDR2: MGHRA, YSYEKL. CDR3 DNA: TGCGCCAGCAGCCAATACGGGGGGCCAGATACGCAGTATTTT. Translated: CASSQYGGPDTQYF.

The V call is TRBV19, the J call TRBJ1-1; D not certain. This CDR3 comprises 13 residues. CDR1 is LNHDA, CDR2 SQIVND, per germline (reference sequence). V lost 2 bases, J lost 3 bases, and 7 bases lay in between. The chain's CDR3 is CASSILGHTEAFF. CDR3 DNA sequence: TGTGCCAGTAGTATACTAGGTCACACTGAAGCTTTCTTT.

The chain couples TRBV7-2 to TRBJ2-7; perhaps TRBD1 as D (6 bases). The germline V gene has CDR1 SGHTA and CDR2 FQGNSA. Trimming pared 1 base from V and 6 bases from J, leaving 13 bases between. The CDR3 loop spans 14 amino acids. The CDR3: CASSLVAGEGEQYF. The CDR3 DNA follows: TGTGCCAGCAGCTTAGTGGCAGGGGAAGGCGAGCAGTACTTC. Drawing the rest from reference TRBV7-2 and TRBJ2-7, the complete variable domain is GAGVSQSPSNKVTEKGKDVELRCDPISGHTALYWYRQSLGQGLEFLIYFQGNSAPDKSGLPSDRFSAERTGGSVSTLTIQRTQQEDSAVYLCASSLVAGEGEQYFGPGTRLTVT.

The chain recombines TRBV2 with TRBJ2-5; D ambiguous. Germline assignment: CDR1 SNHLY and CDR2 FYNNEI. The CDR3 loop spans 11 amino acids. The V end was cut by 7 bases, the J end by 13 bases, with 16 bases between. This chain's CDR3 is CASTLQRVAYF. CDR3 DNA: TGTGCCAGCACACTTCAGAGAGTAGCGTACTTC.

Notes on this clone: The sample holds other DNA sequences that translate to the same CDR3. V is TRBV7-9 and J is TRBJ1-1; 7 bases match TRBD1. Germline values: CDR1 SEHNR, CDR2 FQNEAQ (reference sequence). V lost 3 bases to trimming and J lost 8 bases; unmatched junction nucleotides: 3. This CDR3 spans 12 amino acids. CDR3 amino acids: CASSLGGGEAFF. The CDR3 region has the DNA TGTGCCAGCAGCTTGGGAGGGGGCGAAGCTTTCTTT.

The chain is built from TRBV3-1 (or the pseudogene TRBV3-2) and TRBJ1-2; D may be TRBD1 (5 bases). V was cut by 4 bases and J by 0 bases, with 9 bases left in between. Germline V CDR1 and CDR2: LGHDT, YNNKEL (reference sequence). The CDR3 consists of 14 residues. In DNA, the CDR3 is TGTGCCAGCAGCCTGACAGAGCCTAACTATGGCTACACCTTC. Encoded protein: CASSLTEPNYGYTF.

This sequence joins TRBV3-1 (or the pseudogene TRBV3-2) and TRBJ1-4; 11 nucleotides agree with TRBD1. There are 17 residues in the CDR3. J lost 6 bases, V lost 0 bases, and 6 bases had no gene match. CDR1 and CDR2 (germline): LGHDT, YNNKEL (reference sequence). The chain's CDR3 is CASSQERDRGSDEKLFF. CDR3 DNA sequence: TGTGCCAGCAGCCAAGAAAGGGACAGGGGGAGCGATGAAAAACTGTTTTTT.

The chain carries TRBV2 and TRBJ2-7; D unresolved. Germline CDR1 and CDR2: SNHLY and FYNNEI. V was clipped by 4 bases and J by 5 bases, with 12 bases between them. This CDR3 spans 13 amino acids. The CDR3 is CASSAAQVHEQYF. The CDR3 DNA is TGTGCCAGCAGTGCGGCTCAGGTCCACGAGCAGTACTTC. Based on the CDR3 plus reference TRBV2 and TRBJ2-7, the full variable domain is EPEVTQTPSHQVTQMGQEVILRCVPISNHLYFYWYRQILGQKVEFLVSFYNNEISEKSEIFDDQFSVERPDGSNFTLKIRSTKLEDSAMYFCASSAAQVHEQYFGPGTRLTVT.

CDR3 protein: CASSYGGEGYTF. The CDR3 region has the DNA TGTGCCAGCAGTTACGGAGGGGAAGGCTACACCTTC. The chain carries TRBV6-6 and TRBJ1-2; a possible D gene is TRBD1 (5 bases). Looked up from germline, CDR1 is MNHNY and CDR2 is SVGAGI (reference sequence). Deletions cut 2 bases from V and 8 bases from J, with 9 bases between. There are 12 residues in the CDR3.

The gene calls are TRBV6-6 and TRBJ1-2; TRBD1 aligns across 9 bases. The V segment lost 2 bases and the J segment 6 bases; nucleotides outside the gene matches: 7. This CDR3 is built from 15 residues. Germline V gene lookup returns CDR1 MNHNY and CDR2 SVGAGI (reference sequence). The CDR3 coding sequence is TGTGCCAGCAGTTACGCCGCCGGGACAGGGAATGGCTACACCTTC. This encodes CASSYAAGTGNGYTF.

This rearrangement joins TRBV14 to TRBJ1-2, with D unresolved. Between the trimmed V and J ends, which lost 0 bases and 8 bases, there was a span of 16 bases. This CDR3 is 15 amino acids long. CDR1 is SGHDN and CDR2 is FVKESK in the germline V gene. The DNA of the CDR3 is TGTGCCAGCAGCCAAGAGGGCTTCTTCCAAAGGGGCTACACCTTC. Protein: CASSQEGFFQRGYTF.

The gene calls are TRBV6-5 and TRBJ1-2, with TRBD1 as a possible D gene (5 bases). Germline CDR1 is MNHEY and CDR2 is SVGAGI. This CDR3 region has 14 residues. The V end lost 5 bases, the J end lost 4 bases, and 14 bases lay between the germline ends. The CDR3 DNA reads TGTGCCAGCAGTCGTGGGGCGGGTCCCTATGGCTACACCTTC. Its protein is CASSRGAGPYGYTF.

This rearrangement joins TRBV5-4 to TRBJ2-2, with TRBD2 matching over 10 bases. The CDR3 has 16 amino acids. The ends lost 0 bases at V and 6 bases at J; junction bases unmatched: 5. Per germline, CDR1 SGHNT and CDR2 YYREEE (reference sequence). The CDR3: CASSLGAGGQAGELFF. As DNA, the CDR3 is TGTGCCAGCAGCTTGGGAGCGGGGGGGCAAGCCGGGGAGCTGTTTTTT.